This paragraph reports one T cell receptor (beta chain). Its antigen is unidentified. The CDR3 spans 15 residues. With 4 bases removed from V and 2 bases from J, the gap between germline ends came to 15 bases. From germline, CDR1 is MGHRA and CDR2 YSYEKL. This sample is drawn from a study of T cell responses to AZD1222 COVID-19 vaccine. Study information: Researchers grouped second doses given at about 4 or about 12 weeks into one pool. Study outcomes and limitations: Most donors were white British, females outnumbered males, and clonal diversity was possibly underestimated. It was only six AZD1222 recipients who were seropositive at baseline. Spike-specific TCR breadth and depth grew following two AZD1222 doses.

Using immunoSEQ multiplex PCR, the repertoire was profiled, and TCRdb retains in-frame clones only, with some absent. In the table there are 150,000 to 200,000 clones, 85% to 90% of which are singletons. The sequence was collected from an adult in good health. Sequencing used peripheral blood, obtained on day 0 of AZD1222 vaccination. This chain joins TRBV4-1 and TRBJ2-7; D not resolved. The CDR3 reads CASSLTGSRAYEQYF. The CDR3 DNA reads TGCGCCAGCAGCCTTACCGGTTCCCGGGCCTACGAGCAGTACTTC.